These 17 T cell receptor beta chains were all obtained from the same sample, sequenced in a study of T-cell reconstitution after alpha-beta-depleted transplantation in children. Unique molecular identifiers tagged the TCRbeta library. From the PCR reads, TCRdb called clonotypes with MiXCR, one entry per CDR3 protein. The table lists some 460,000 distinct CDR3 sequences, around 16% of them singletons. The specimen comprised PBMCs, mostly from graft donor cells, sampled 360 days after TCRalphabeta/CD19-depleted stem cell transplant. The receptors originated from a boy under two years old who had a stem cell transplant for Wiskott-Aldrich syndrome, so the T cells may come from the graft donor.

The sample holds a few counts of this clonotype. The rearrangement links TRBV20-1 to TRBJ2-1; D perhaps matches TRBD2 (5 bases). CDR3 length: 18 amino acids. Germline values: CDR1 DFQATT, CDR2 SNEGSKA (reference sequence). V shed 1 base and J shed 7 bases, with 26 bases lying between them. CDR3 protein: CSARGWARGLARNNEQFF. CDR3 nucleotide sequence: TGCAGTGCTAGAGGATGGGCTCGGGGTTTAGCAAGAAATAATGAGCAGTTCTTC.

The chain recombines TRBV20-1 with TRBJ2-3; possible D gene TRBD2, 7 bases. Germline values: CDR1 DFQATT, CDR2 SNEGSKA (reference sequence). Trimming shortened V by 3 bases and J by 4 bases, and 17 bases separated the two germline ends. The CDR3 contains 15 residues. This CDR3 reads CSASLFGGGPDTQYF. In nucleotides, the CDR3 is TGCAGTGCTAGCCTTTTTGGGGGGGGCCCAGATACGCAGTATTTT.

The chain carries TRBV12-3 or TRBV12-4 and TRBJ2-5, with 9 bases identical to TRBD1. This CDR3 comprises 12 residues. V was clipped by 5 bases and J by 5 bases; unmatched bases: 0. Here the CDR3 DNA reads TGTGCCAGCAGTGGGACAGGGGAGACCCAGTACTTC. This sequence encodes CASSGTGETQYF.

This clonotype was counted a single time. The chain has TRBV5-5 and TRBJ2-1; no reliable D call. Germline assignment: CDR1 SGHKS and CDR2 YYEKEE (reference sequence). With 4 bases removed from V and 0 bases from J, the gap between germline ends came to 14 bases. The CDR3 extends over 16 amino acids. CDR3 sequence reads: CASSLHGPSSYNEQFF. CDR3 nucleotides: TGTGCCAGCAGCCTGCATGGACCAAGCTCCTACAATGAGCAGTTCTTC.

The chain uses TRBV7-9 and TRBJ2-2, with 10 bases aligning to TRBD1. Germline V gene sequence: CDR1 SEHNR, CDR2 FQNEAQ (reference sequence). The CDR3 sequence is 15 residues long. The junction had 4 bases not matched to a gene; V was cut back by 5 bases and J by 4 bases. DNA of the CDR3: TGTGCCAGCAGCCCCCGGGACAGGGGCACCGGGGAGCTGTTTTTT. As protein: CASSPRDRGTGELFF.

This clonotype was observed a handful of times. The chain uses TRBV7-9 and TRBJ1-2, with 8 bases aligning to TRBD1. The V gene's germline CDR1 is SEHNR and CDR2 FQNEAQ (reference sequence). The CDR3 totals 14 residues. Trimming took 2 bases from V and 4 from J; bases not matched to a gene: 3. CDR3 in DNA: TGTGCCAGCAGCTTACTAGACAGGGGCTATGGCTACACCTTC. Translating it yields CASSLLDRGYGYTF.

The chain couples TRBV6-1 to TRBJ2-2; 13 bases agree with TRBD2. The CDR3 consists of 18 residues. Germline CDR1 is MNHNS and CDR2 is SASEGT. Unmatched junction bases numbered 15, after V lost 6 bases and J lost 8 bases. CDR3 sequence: CASSLEPWTSGRSGELFF. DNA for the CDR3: TGTGCCAGCAGCCTCGAGCCTTGGACTAGCGGGAGATCAGGGGAGCTGTTTTTT.

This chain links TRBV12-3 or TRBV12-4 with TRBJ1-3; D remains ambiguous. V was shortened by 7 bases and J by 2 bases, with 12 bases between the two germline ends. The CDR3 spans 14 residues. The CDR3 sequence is CASTVRWAGNTIYF. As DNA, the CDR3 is TGTGCCAGCACCGTTCGATGGGCTGGAAACACCATATATTTT.

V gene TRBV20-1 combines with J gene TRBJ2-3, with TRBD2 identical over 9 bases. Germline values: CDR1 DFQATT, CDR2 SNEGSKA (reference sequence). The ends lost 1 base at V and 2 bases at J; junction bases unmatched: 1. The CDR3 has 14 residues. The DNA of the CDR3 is TGCAGTGCTAGAGTAGCGGGAGTCACAGATACGCAGTATTTT. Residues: CSARVAGVTDTQYF.

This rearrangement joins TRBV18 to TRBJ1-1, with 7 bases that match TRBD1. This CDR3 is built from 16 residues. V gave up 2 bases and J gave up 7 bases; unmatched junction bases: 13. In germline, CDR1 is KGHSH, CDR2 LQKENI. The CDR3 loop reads CASSPGAFTGADEAFF. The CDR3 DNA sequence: TGTGCCAGCTCACCAGGGGCCTTTACAGGGGCCGATGAAGCTTTCTTT. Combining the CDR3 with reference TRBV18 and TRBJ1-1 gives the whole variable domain NAGVMQNPRHLVRRRGQEARLRCSPMKGHSHVYWYRQLPEEGLKFMVYLQKENIIDESGMPKERFSAEFPKEGPSILRIQQVVRGDSAAYFCASSPGAFTGADEAFFGQGTRLTVV.

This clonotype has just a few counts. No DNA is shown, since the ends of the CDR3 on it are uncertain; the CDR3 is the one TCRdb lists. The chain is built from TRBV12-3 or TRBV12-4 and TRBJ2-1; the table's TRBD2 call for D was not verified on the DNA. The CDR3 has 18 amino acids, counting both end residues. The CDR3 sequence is CASSPFGPGLASGNEQFF.

The CDR3 nucleotides read TGTGCCAGCAGTCCGGGACTCAACAATGAGCAGTTCTTC. Residues: CASSPGLNNEQFF. The V and J genes are TRBV6-1 and TRBJ2-1, with D perhaps TRBD2 (6 bases). Deletions cut 5 bases from V and 5 bases from J, with 10 bases between. Looked up from germline, CDR1 is MNHNS and CDR2 is SASEGT. CDR3 length: 13 residues.

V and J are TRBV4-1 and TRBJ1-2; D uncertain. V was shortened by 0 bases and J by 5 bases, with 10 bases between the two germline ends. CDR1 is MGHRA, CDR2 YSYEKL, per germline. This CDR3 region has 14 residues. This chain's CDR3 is CASSQEPKVYGYTF. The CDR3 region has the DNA TGCGCCAGCAGCCAAGAACCCAAGGTATATGGCTACACCTTC.

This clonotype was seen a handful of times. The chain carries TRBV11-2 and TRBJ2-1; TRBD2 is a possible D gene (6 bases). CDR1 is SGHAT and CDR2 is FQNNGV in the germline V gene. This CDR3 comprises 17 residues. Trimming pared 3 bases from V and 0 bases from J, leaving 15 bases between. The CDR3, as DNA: TGTGCCAGCAGCTTTGGTGTCCGGAGGGACTCCTACAATGAGCAGTTCTTC. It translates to CASSFGVRRDSYNEQFF.

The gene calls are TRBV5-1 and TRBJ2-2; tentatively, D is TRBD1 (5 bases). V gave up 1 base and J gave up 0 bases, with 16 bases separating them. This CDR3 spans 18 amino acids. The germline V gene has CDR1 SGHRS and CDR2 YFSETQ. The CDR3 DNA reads TGCGCCAGCAGCTTGACCCCCTGGGGCAAACCGAACACCGGGGAGCTGTTTTTT. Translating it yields CASSLTPWGKPNTGELFF. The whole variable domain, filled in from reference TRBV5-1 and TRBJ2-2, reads KAGVTQTPRYLIKTRGQQVTLSCSPISGHRSVSWYQQTPGQGLQFLFEYFSETQRNKGNFPGRFSGRQFSNSRSEMNVSTLELGDSALYLCASSLTPWGKPNTGELFFGEGSRLTVL.

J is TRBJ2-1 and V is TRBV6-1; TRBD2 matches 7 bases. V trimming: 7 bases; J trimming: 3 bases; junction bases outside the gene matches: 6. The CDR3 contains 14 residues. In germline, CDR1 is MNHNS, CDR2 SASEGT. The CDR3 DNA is TGTGCCAGCAAGCGGCTAGCGGACTACAATGAGCAGTTCTTC. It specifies CASKRLADYNEQFF.

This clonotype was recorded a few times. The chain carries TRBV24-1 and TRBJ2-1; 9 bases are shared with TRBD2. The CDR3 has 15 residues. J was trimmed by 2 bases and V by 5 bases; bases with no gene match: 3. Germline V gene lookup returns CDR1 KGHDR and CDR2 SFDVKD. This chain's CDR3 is CATSVSGRTYNEQFF. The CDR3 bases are TGTGCCACCAGTGTTAGCGGGAGAACCTACAATGAGCAGTTCTTC.